Presented here are 13 T cell receptor beta chains from one specimen sequenced in a study of T-cell reconstitution after alpha-beta-depleted transplantation in children. Unique molecular identifiers featured in how the TCRbeta library was prepared. Using its own MiXCR run on the PCR reads, TCRdb lists one record per CDR3 protein. The sample consists of approximately 340,000 distinct CDR3 sequences, 10% of them appearing once. Material: PBMCs from the stem cell graft donor, obtained from the stem cell graft. Receptors originate from a human donor who donated a stem cell graft to a child with acute lymphoblastic leukemia.

Many counts were recorded for this clonotype. The chain is built from TRBV4-3 and TRBJ2-3, with no clear D. The CDR3 length is 16 residues. Trimming shortened V by 0 bases and J by 4 bases, and 14 bases separated the two germline ends. The germline V gene encodes CDR1 LGHNA and CDR2 YSLEER. The DNA for the CDR3 is TGCGCCAGCAGCCAAGATCGCGGTCGGGTTCCAGATACGCAGTATTTT. Translated, it gives CASSQDRGRVPDTQYF.

This clonotype was picked up many times. CDR3 in DNA: TGCGCCAGCAGCTTGGTTCTGGGATCCCCCGGGGAGCTGTTTTTT. As protein: CASSLVLGSPGELFF. The chain uses TRBV5-1 and TRBJ2-2; no firm D call. This CDR3 contains 15 residues. Germline CDR1 and CDR2: SGHRS and YFSETQ. V shed 0 bases and J shed 6 bases, with 12 bases lying between them.

This clonotype has just a few counts. The chain uses TRBV20-1 and TRBJ1-6, with D hard to call. Between the trimmed V and J ends, which lost 2 bases and 7 bases, there was a span of 12 bases. This CDR3 has 14 amino acids. CDR1 is DFQATT and CDR2 is SNEGSKA in the germline V gene (reference sequence). The CDR3 loop is CSARNRRWNSPLHF. The CDR3 DNA reads TGCAGTGCTAGAAACCGCCGTTGGAATTCACCCCTCCACTTT.

This chain connects TRBV7-6 to TRBJ1-6, with D possibly matching TRBD1 (6 bases). Trimming left V 2 bases short and J 9 bases short, with 14 bases between. Looked up from germline, CDR1 is SGHVS and CDR2 is FNYEAQ. The CDR3 spans 15 residues. The CDR3: CASSLSGEPGSPLHF. DNA of the CDR3: TGTGCCAGCAGCTTATCAGGGGAACCAGGTTCACCCCTCCACTTT.

This clonotype was seen a handful of times. V and J are TRBV6-1 and TRBJ1-5; D not resolved. V lost 6 bases and J 6 bases, leaving 15 bases between the germline ends. CDR1 is MNHNS, CDR2 SASEGT, per germline. The CDR3 runs to 14 residues. CDR3 sequence: CASSPTEAGQPQHF. DNA of the CDR3: TGTGCCAGCAGCCCAACAGAAGCCGGTCAGCCCCAGCATTTT.

This clonotype came up a few times. The rearrangement joins TRBV29-1 to TRBJ1-1, with 9 bases aligning to TRBD1. Trimming at V came to 6 bases and at J to 5 bases, leaving 7 bases not matched to a gene. CDR3 size: 13 residues. CDR1 is SQVTM, CDR2 ANQGSEA, per germline. The CDR3 bases are TGCAGCGTCGATTCCGGGACAGGGACTGAAGCTTTCTTT. Translating gives CSVDSGTGTEAFF.

The gene calls are TRBV24-1 and TRBJ1-2; a weak D match, TRBD1 (6 bases). CDR3 length equals 14 residues. From germline, CDR1 is KGHDR and CDR2 SFDVKD. Deletions cut 7 bases from V and 3 bases from J, with 14 bases between. CDR3 coding DNA: TGTGCCACCAGCGCACAAGGACAGCACTATGGCTACACCTTC. Encoded protein: CATSAQGQHYGYTF.

This chain joins TRBV5-1 and TRBJ1-2; TRBD1 matches 9 bases. Germline V gene lookup returns CDR1 SGHRS and CDR2 YFSETQ. The CDR3 contains 15 residues. J lost 6 bases, V lost 7 bases, and 13 bases had no gene match. CDR3 sequence (DNA): TGCGCCAGCTTTCTTCCGGGACAGGGATTTCATGGCTACACCTTC. This translates into CASFLPGQGFHGYTF.

This clonotype was detected only a few times. The chain combines TRBV7-2 with TRBJ2-6; D may be TRBD1 (6 bases). The germline V gene encodes CDR1 SGHTA and CDR2 FQGNSA. The CDR3 totals 18 residues. V lost 0 bases and J 0 bases, leaving 12 bases between the germline ends. The CDR3 protein is CASSLAAGDVSGANVLTF. The CDR3 nucleotides read TGTGCCAGCAGCTTAGCGGCAGGGGATGTCTCTGGGGCCAACGTCCTGACTTTC.

The chain joins TRBV7-2 to TRBJ1-2, with D uncertain. The CDR3 is made up of 13 amino acids. Germline CDR1 is SGHTA and CDR2 is FQGNSA. V shed 1 base and J shed 8 bases, with 11 bases lying between them. CDR3 sequence: CASSLGARGGYTF. The CDR3 nucleotides are TGTGCCAGCAGCTTAGGTGCGCGGGGAGGCTACACCTTC.

This rearrangement joins TRBV13 to TRBJ2-1; 7 nucleotides align to TRBD2. CDR1 is PRHDT and CDR2 is FYEKMQ in the germline V gene (reference sequence). Unmatched junction bases numbered 16, after V lost 1 base and J lost 10 bases. The CDR3 covers 17 residues. The CDR3 region is CASSLAATSPAAEEQFF. CDR3 nucleotide sequence: TGTGCCAGCAGCTTAGCGGCGACTAGCCCCGCGGCGGAGGAGCAGTTCTTC.

The chain uses TRBV9 and TRBJ2-3; 14 nucleotides line up with TRBD2. The germline CDR1 and CDR2 sequences are SGDLS and YYNGEE. The length of the CDR3 is 21 residues. With 0 bases clipped from V and 0 bases from J, the junction kept 12 bases outside the gene matches. The CDR3 DNA reads TGTGCCAGCAGCGTAGCTCCGGGACTAGCGGGAGTCGCTCTGAGCACAGATACGCAGTATTTT. The encoded protein is CASSVAPGLAGVALSTDTQYF.

The chain is built from TRBV18 and TRBJ1-1; TRBD1 agrees at 8 bases. The CDR3 sequence is 15 residues long. The V and J ends lost 1 base and 4 bases, in that order; junction bases with no gene match: 5. Germline loops: CDR1 KGHSH, CDR2 LQKENI. CDR3 bases: TGTGCCAGCTCACCACAAGACAGGGGTTTCACTGAAGCTTTCTTT. Encoded protein: CASSPQDRGFTEAFF.